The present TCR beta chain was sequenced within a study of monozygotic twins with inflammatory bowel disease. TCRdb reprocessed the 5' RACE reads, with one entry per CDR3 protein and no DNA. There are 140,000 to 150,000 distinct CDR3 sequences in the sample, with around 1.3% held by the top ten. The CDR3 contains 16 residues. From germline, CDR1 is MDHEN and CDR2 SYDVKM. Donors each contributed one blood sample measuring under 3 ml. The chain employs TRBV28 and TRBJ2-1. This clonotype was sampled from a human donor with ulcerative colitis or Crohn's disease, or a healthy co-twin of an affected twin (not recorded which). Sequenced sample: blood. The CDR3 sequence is CASSLFEVGSYNEQFF.